A selection of T cell receptor beta chains follows, all from one sample in a study of blood T cell repertoires in COVID-19. Data came from immunoSEQ multiplex PCR; TCRdb stores just in-frame clones and leaves some out. The sample contains 200,000 or so clones, under 85% of which appear only once. The sample consisted of peripheral blood. Receptor source: a man between 60 and 75 years old with active or convalescent COVID-19. Each CDR3 is given with its conserved first and last residue. A D gene is named only where the DNA matches it firmly. Only some rows state a clone size, as once, few, many or a class for expanded clones.

j_gene | abundance | v_gene | d_gene | CDR3nt | CDR3aa
TRBJ2-1 | - | TRBV7-3 | TRBD2 | TGTGCCAGCAGGGCCCTAGCGGGAGCTACTTCAGGTACCGATGAGCAGTTCTTC | CASRALAGATSGTDEQFF
TRBJ1-1 | - | TRBV19 | - | TGTGCCAGTAGTATACAGAACACTGAAGCTTTCTTT | CASSIQNTEAFF
TRBJ2-3 | - | TRBV5-6 | - | TGTGCCACCCGAACTACAATTATGGATACGCAGTATTTT | CATRTTIMDTQYF
TRBJ2-1 | - | TRBV6-6 | TRBD2 | TGTGCCAGCAGTTTAGCGGGAGGAAACAATGAGCAGTTCTTC | CASSLAGGNNEQFF
TRBJ2-7 | - | TRBV7-9 | - | TGTGCCAGCAGCTTCGGACTGGGAGACTACGAGCAGTACTTC | CASSFGLGDYEQYF
TRBJ2-7 | few | TRBV6-5 | TRBD1 | TGTGCCAGCAGCCCCTGGGACAGCCCCTACGAGCAGTACTTC | CASSPWDSPYEQYF
TRBJ2-5 | - | TRBV5-4 | TRBD2 | TGTGCCAGCAGCGTGGGGACTAGCGGGGACGGAGAGACCCAGTACTTC | CASSVGTSGDGETQYF
TRBJ2-6 | - | TRBV3-1/TRBV3-2 | - | TGTGCCAGCAGCCAAGGGCGTGGTGGGCACTCTGGGGCCAACGTCCTGACTTTC | CASSQGRGGHSGANVLTF
TRBJ2-5 | - | TRBV6-5 | TRBD1 | TGTGCCAGCAGTTACGACCCGACAGGGTGGCAAGAGACCCAGTACTTC | CASSYDPTGWQETQYF
TRBJ2-1 | - | TRBV29-1 | - | TGCAGCGTTGTCGGGGGGCGAAAGGGGTTCTTC | CSVVGGRKGFF
TRBJ1-6 | once | TRBV30 | - | TGTGCCTGGGGTCACCACACAGGGTTTGCTTCACCCCTCCACTTT | CAWGHHTGFASPLHF
TRBJ1-1 | few | TRBV27 | - | TGTGCCAGCAGTTTATGGCAGCGGGGTGAAGCTTTCTTT | CASSLWQRGEAFF
TRBJ1-1 | - | TRBV28 | TRBD1 | TGTGCCAGCAGTTCTACCGGGACAGCTAACACTGAAGCTTTCTTT | CASSSTGTANTEAFF
TRBJ1-3 | once | TRBV7-6 | - | TGTGCCAGCAGCTTATACAGCGGAAACACCATATATTTT | CASSLYSGNTIYF
TRBJ2-3 | few | TRBV10-3 | - | TGTGCCATCAGTGAGTCGGGCAGCACAGATACGCAGTATTTT | CAISESGSTDTQYF
TRBJ2-2 | once | TRBV18 | - | TGTGCCAGCTCACCCTCCCGACAGGGACTGCACACCGGGGAGCTGTTTTTT | CASSPSRQGLHTGELFF
TRBJ1-5 | once | TRBV7-2 | TRBD1 | TGTGCCAGCAGGCCCGGGACAGGGGGCCTTTCAGATCAGCCCCAGCATTTT | CASRPGTGGLSDQPQHF
TRBJ1-5 | few | TRBV2 | TRBD1 | TGTGCCAGCAGTGAGCGGGACAGCAGGTTCAATCAGCCCCAGCATTTT | CASSERDSRFNQPQHF
TRBJ2-1 | - | TRBV7-8 | TRBD2 | TGTGCCAGCAGCGTCGGACTAGCGGGAGGAGGGAATGAGCAGTTCTTC | CASSVGLAGGGNEQFF
TRBJ2-7 | - | TRBV7-9 | - | TGTGCCAGCAGCTTCTCCGGACACTCCTACGAGCAGTACTTC | CASSFSGHSYEQYF
TRBJ1-1 | - | TRBV4-1 | - | TGCGCCAGCAGCCCCTTGACTGCGAACACTGAAGCTTTCTTT | CASSPLTANTEAFF
TRBJ2-1 | - | TRBV15 | - | TGTGCCACCAGCAGGGGGGGGGCTAGCAAAGATGAGCAGTTCTTC | CATSRGGASKDEQFF
TRBJ1-6 | - | TRBV10-3 | TRBD1 | TGTGCCATCAGGGGGACAGACAATTCACCCCTCCACTTT | CAIRGTDNSPLHF
TRBJ2-3 | - | TRBV19 | TRBD2 | TGTGCCAGTAGTATAGCCCCTCTAGCGGGGGTGGGAGATACGCAGTATTTT | CASSIAPLAGVGDTQYF
TRBJ2-7 | - | TRBV6-5 | - | TGTGCCAGCACCCTGGGGGCGGGGGCTTACGAGCAGTACTTC | CASTLGAGAYEQYF